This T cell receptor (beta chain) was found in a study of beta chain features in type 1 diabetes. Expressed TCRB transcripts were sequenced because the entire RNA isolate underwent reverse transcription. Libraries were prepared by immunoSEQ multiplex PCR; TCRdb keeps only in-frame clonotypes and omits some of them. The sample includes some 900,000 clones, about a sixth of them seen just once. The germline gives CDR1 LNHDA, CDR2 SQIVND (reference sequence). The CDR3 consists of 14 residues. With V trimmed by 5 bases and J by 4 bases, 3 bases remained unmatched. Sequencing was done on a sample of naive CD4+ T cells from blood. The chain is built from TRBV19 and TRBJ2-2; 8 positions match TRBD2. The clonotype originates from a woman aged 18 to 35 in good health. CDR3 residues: CASSFGRGTGELFF. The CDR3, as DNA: TGTGCCAGTAGTTTCGGGAGGGGCACCGGGGAGCTGTTTTTT.